Presented here are 25 T cell receptor beta chains from one specimen sequenced in a study of CD8+CD57+ T cells in acquired aplastic anemia. CDR3 and TCR beta VDJ profiling relied on a genomic DNA template. TCRdb passed the reads through MiXCR, listing each CDR3 protein once. The sample holds under 250,000 distinct CDR3 sequences, 34% seen once. Source material: sorted CD4+, CD8+, or CD8+CD57+ T cells (not recorded which) from PBMCs. The receptors stem from a human donor in good health, serving as a control.

There are many counts of this clonotype. The chain employs TRBV10-3 and TRBJ1-1, with D perhaps TRBD1 (6 bases). The V and J ends lost 6 bases and 5 bases respectively, with 10 bases between them. CDR1 is ENHRY and CDR2 is SYGVKD in the germline V gene. This CDR3 spans 12 amino acids. The CDR3 region is CAISGGGTEAFF. The CDR3 coding sequence is TGTGCCATCAGCGGAGGGGGAACTGAAGCTTTCTTT.

This clonotype was found many times. The V call is TRBV2, the J call TRBJ1-6; D is undetermined. The CDR3 has 15 amino acids. CDR1 and CDR2 from the germline V gene are SNHLY and FYNNEI. Trimming shortened V by 0 bases and J by 6 bases, and 9 bases separated the two germline ends. The CDR3 DNA reads as TGTGCCAGCAGTGAAGCGCTTGGTCGTAATTCACCCCTCCACTTT. Protein sequence: CASSEALGRNSPLHF.

This clonotype was observed many times. The CDR3 bases are TGTGCCAGCAGGCAGGAGTCCTCTGGAAACACCATATATTTT. Translated: CASRQESSGNTIYF. The chain links TRBV2 to TRBJ1-3; no firm D call. CDR3 size: 14 residues. Germline V gives CDR1 SNHLY, CDR2 FYNNEI. Between the trimmed V and J ends, which lost 6 bases and 0 bases, there was a span of 9 bases.

This clonotype was counted many times. The chain links TRBV7-3 to TRBJ2-1; D is undetermined. The CDR3 sequence is 13 residues long. V dropped 1 base and J dropped 2 bases, with 3 bases sitting between them. From germline, CDR1 is SGHTA and CDR2 FQGTGA. The DNA of the CDR3 is TGTGCCAGCAGCTTAAATCCCTACAATGAGCAGTTCTTC. It codes for CASSLNPYNEQFF.

CDR3 loop: CASTPAGVTDTQYF. In DNA, the CDR3 is TGTGCCAGTACTCCGGCGGGGGTGACAGATACGCAGTATTTT. This chain connects TRBV19 to TRBJ2-3, with 7 bases lining up with TRBD2. The CDR3 sequence is 14 residues long. Germline CDR1 reads LNHDA; CDR2 reads SQIVND (reference sequence). The V gene end was trimmed by 7 bases and the J gene end by 3 bases; junction bases not matched to a gene: 7.

Many counts were recorded for this clonotype. The genes are TRBV25-1 and TRBJ1-5; TRBD1 is a possible D gene (5 bases). The ends were cut back, 7 bases at V and 4 bases at J, with 8 bases in the middle. Per the germline V gene, CDR1 is MGHDK and CDR2 is SYGVNS. CDR3 length equals 12 residues. The chain's CDR3 is CASNQGNQPQHF. The CDR3 DNA follows: TGTGCCAGCAACCAGGGAAATCAGCCCCAGCATTTT.

This clonotype was seen a handful of times. Just one base apart from a much larger clone, this may be a read error. The chain is built from TRBV20-1 and TRBJ1-6, with a weak D call TRBD1 (6 bases). Per germline, CDR1 DFQATT and CDR2 SNEGSKA (reference sequence). Trimming took 6 bases from V and 10 from J, leaving 22 bases between them. This CDR3 is built from 15 residues. Written as DNA, the CDR3 is TGCAGTGCAGGGGGTCTTCCGGGGGCAGGGTCACCCCTCCACTTT. Residues: CSAGGLPGAGSPLHF.

The chain combines TRBV29-1 with TRBJ1-5, with D possibly being TRBD1 (5 bases). Looked up from germline, CDR1 is SQVTM and CDR2 is ANQGSEA. V was clipped by 4 bases and J by 2 bases, with 9 bases between them. The CDR3 length is 13 residues. The DNA of the CDR3 is TGCAGCGTTGTTTCAGGGCGCAATCAGCCCCAGCATTTT. Protein product: CSVVSGRNQPQHF.

The chain employs TRBV7-6 and TRBJ2-1; D is possibly TRBD2 (6 bases). Trimming left V 3 bases short and J 5 bases short, with 14 bases between. The CDR3 is made up of 15 amino acids. Looked up from germline, CDR1 is SGHVS and CDR2 is FNYEAQ. DNA of the CDR3: TGTGCCAGCAGCTTCACGCCTAGCGCAAACAATGAGCAGTTCTTC. Translated, it gives CASSFTPSANNEQFF.

This clonotype was picked up many times. In DNA, the CDR3 is TGTGCCAGCAGCCGTATAGACAGCCTGAACACTGAAGCTTTCTTT. Protein sequence: CASSRIDSLNTEAFF. The rearrangement links TRBV5-8 to TRBJ1-1; a possible D gene is TRBD1 (5 bases). V dropped 4 bases and J dropped 0 bases, with 13 bases sitting between them. Germline CDR1 SGHTS, CDR2 YDEGEE. The CDR3 totals 15 residues.

In this sample, this clonotype turned up many times. This chain uses TRBV20-1 with TRBJ1-1, with TRBD1 as a possible D gene (5 bases). From germline, CDR1 is DFQATT and CDR2 SNEGSKA (reference sequence). V lost 2 bases and J lost 1, with 8 bases in between. The CDR3 length is 13 residues. The chain's CDR3 is CSARSTGNTEAFF. The CDR3 coding sequence is TGCAGTGCTAGATCAACAGGGAACACTGAAGCTTTCTTT.

This clonotype has ten or more counts. The chain carries TRBV20-1 and TRBJ1-6, with TRBD1 as a possible D gene (6 bases). Germline V CDR1 and CDR2: DFQATT, SNEGSKA (reference sequence). The ends were cut back, 1 base at V and 8 bases at J, with 15 bases in the middle. CDR3 length equals 15 residues. The CDR3 coding sequence is TGCAGTGCTAGAGGGGAGGGGACATCTCATTCACCCCTCCACTTT. It codes for CSARGEGTSHSPLHF.

This clonotype was seen many times. The chain is built from TRBV20-1 and TRBJ1-2, with D perhaps matching TRBD1 (6 bases). Trimming took 5 bases from V and 2 from J, leaving 15 bases between them. There are 14 residues in the CDR3. CDR1 and CDR2 from the germline V gene are DFQATT and SNEGSKA (reference sequence). CDR3 residues: CSAPERTVNYGYTF. CDR3 nucleotide sequence: TGCAGTGCTCCTGAACGGACAGTCAACTATGGCTACACCTTC.

This rearrangement joins TRBV24-1 to TRBJ1-2; no clear D. Trimming stripped 5 bases from V and 4 bases from J, with 19 bases between. CDR1 is KGHDR, CDR2 SFDVKD, per germline. The CDR3 totals 16 residues. For the CDR3, the DNA is TGTGCCACCAGTGGTTCACCCAACGGAGTACTCTATGGCTACACCTTC. Its protein is CATSGSPNGVLYGYTF.

This clonotype was seen at least ten times. The chain combines TRBV19 with TRBJ2-2; D is unclear. The V and J ends lost 3 bases and 4 bases respectively, with 6 bases between them. CDR3 length: 13 residues. Germline V gene lookup returns CDR1 LNHDA and CDR2 SQIVND (reference sequence). CDR3 sequence: CASSMMGTGELFF. The CDR3 DNA reads TGTGCCAGTAGTATGATGGGCACCGGGGAGCTGTTTTTT.

A remark on this clonotype: The missing conserved phenylalanine or tryptophan at the end of this CDR3 makes a read error likely. It is unclear where the CDR3 begins or ends on the DNA, so no DNA is shown, and the CDR3 is as TCRdb lists it. The genes are TRBV4-1 and TRBJ2-7. From its first to its last residue, the CDR3 has 16 amino acids. Germline V lookup: CDR1 MGHRA, CDR2 YSYEKL. CDR3: CASSQDSWQETYERYL.

The chain uses TRBV19 and TRBJ2-2; D gene unclear. The germline gives CDR1 LNHDA, CDR2 SQIVND (reference sequence). Trimming took 1 base from V and 4 from J, leaving 13 bases between them. The length of the CDR3 is 16 residues. CDR3 in amino acids: CASSIGGGRTTGELFF. The CDR3 DNA sequence: TGTGCCAGTAGTATAGGAGGCGGCCGTACCACCGGGGAGCTGTTTTTT.

In its sample, this clonotype was seen many times. The rearrangement joins TRBV7-9 to TRBJ2-7, with 8 bases identical to TRBD1. The CDR3 is 17 residues long. Germline assignment: CDR1 SEHNR and CDR2 FQNEAQ (reference sequence). Unmatched junction bases numbered 13, after V lost 4 bases and J lost 2 bases. CDR3 amino acids: CASSSAIGGTGTYEQYF. The CDR3 DNA reads as TGTGCCAGCAGCTCCGCCATAGGGGGGACAGGCACCTACGAGCAGTACTTC. The full variable domain, completed using reference TRBV7-9 and TRBJ2-7, is DTGVSQNPRHKITKRGQNVTFRCDPISEHNRLYWYRQTLGQGPEFLTYFQNEAQLEKSRLLSDRFSAERPKGSFSTLEIQRTEQGDSAMYLCASSSAIGGTGTYEQYFGPGTRLTVT.

The chain carries TRBV5-6 and TRBJ2-1, with no clear D. Trimming stripped 4 bases from V and 8 bases from J, with 10 bases between. The CDR3 spans 12 residues. CDR1 is SGHDT, CDR2 YYEEEE, per germline. The chain's CDR3 is CASSRQTDEQFF. The DNA for the CDR3 is TGTGCCAGCAGCCGACAAACAGATGAGCAGTTCTTC.

Worth noting for this clonotype: This likely comes from a read error, as the CDR3 has no conserved phenylalanine or tryptophan at its end. The J gene is TRBJ2-7, the V gene TRBV15; 10 bases line up with TRBD2. The CDR3 extends over 15 amino acids. Germline lookup yields CDR1 LNHNV and CDR2 YYDKDF (reference sequence). Losses at the gene ends were 0 bases for V and 5 bases for J; bases not matched to a gene: 4. CDR3 coding DNA: TGTGCCACCAGCAGAGATAGCGGGAGGTTTGACGAGCAGTACCTC. This codes for CATSRDSGRFDEQYL.

This chain connects TRBV2 to TRBJ2-5; weak D call: TRBD1 (5 bases). V was cut by 4 bases and J by 5 bases, with 14 bases left in between. The CDR3 length is 14 residues. Germline CDR1 reads SNHLY; CDR2 reads FYNNEI. The DNA of the CDR3 is TGTGCCAGCAGTGGGTTCCAGGGTAGGGAGACCCAGTACTTC. This gives the protein CASSGFQGRETQYF. Supplemented by reference TRBV2 and TRBJ2-5, the full variable domain reads EPEVTQTPSHQVTQMGQEVILRCVPISNHLYFYWYRQILGQKVEFLVSFYNNEISEKSEIFDDQFSVERPDGSNFTLKIRSTKLEDSAMYFCASSGFQGRETQYFGPGTRLLVL.

This clonotype has only a few counts. The chain combines TRBV27 with TRBJ1-5; D call uncertain. The V end lost 2 bases, the J end lost 0 bases, and 11 bases lay between the germline ends. The CDR3 consists of 16 residues. Germline V CDR1 and CDR2: MNHEY, SMNVEV (reference sequence). CDR3 in amino acids: CASSLVGPYSNQPQHF. CDR3 in DNA: TGTGCCAGCAGTTTAGTTGGGCCGTATAGCAATCAGCCCCAGCATTTT.

The rearrangement joins TRBV5-1 to TRBJ2-3; 7 bases agree with TRBD1. Per the germline V gene, CDR1 is SGHRS and CDR2 is YFSETQ. The trim removed 5 bases at V and 6 bases at J, leaving 18 bases unmatched. This CDR3 spans 17 amino acids. The CDR3 nucleotides are TGCGCCAGCAGGAAGACTACAGGGGCCAACTTGGGGGATACGCAGTATTTT. It translates to CASRKTTGANLGDTQYF.

This clonotype was seen at least ten times. The rearrangement joins TRBV6-5 to TRBJ1-3; a possible D gene is TRBD1 (5 bases). The germline gives CDR1 MNHEY, CDR2 SVGAGI. There are 15 residues in the CDR3. Trimming took off 3 bases at V and 2 bases at J, with 11 bases between the two ends. CDR3 loop: CASSYGASTGNTIYF. The CDR3 DNA reads as TGTGCCAGCAGTTATGGGGCCAGTACTGGAAACACCATATATTTT.

V is TRBV18 and J is TRBJ1-2, with unresolved D. Trimming cost V 1 base and J 8 bases, with 20 bases left between them. The CDR3 is 16 residues long. Germline loops: CDR1 KGHSH, CDR2 LQKENI. CDR3 region: CASSPQGIASKSGYTF. The CDR3 nucleotides read TGTGCCAGCTCACCACAAGGGATCGCGTCGAAGTCCGGCTACACCTTC. The variable domain in full, with the rest retrieved from reference TRBV18 and TRBJ1-2, is NAGVMQNPRHLVRRRGQEARLRCSPMKGHSHVYWYRQLPEEGLKFMVYLQKENIIDESGMPKERFSAEFPKEGPSILRIQQVVRGDSAAYFCASSPQGIASKSGYTFGSGTRLTVV.